This T cell receptor beta chain was identified during a study of cytomegalovirus exposure and HLA in healthy donors. For this clone: Its antigen is still unknown.

This CDR3 has 16 residues. CDR1 is MGHRA, CDR2 YSYEKL, per germline. The V and J ends lost 1 base and 4 bases, in that order; junction bases with no gene match: 2. General study results and limits: Rare TCR sequences predominated, though certain public TCRs were found in many donors. As was reported, the classifier diagnosed cytomegalovirus status with high specificity and sensitivity.

The PCR had 60 Vbeta and 13 Jbeta primers. The table came from immunoSEQ multiplex PCR; TCRdb's copy has only in-frame clones and leaves some out. In the table there are about 100,000 clones, 81% of which are singletons. What was sequenced was PBMCs. This receptor was taken from a man aged 25-45 years in good health and CMV-seronegative. The rearrangement joins TRBV4-1 to TRBJ2-7, with 15 bases identical to TRBD2. CDR3 in DNA: TGCGCCAGCAGCCAAGCGGGACTAGCGGGAGGATACGAGCAGTACTTC. It translates to CASSQAGLAGGYEQYF.